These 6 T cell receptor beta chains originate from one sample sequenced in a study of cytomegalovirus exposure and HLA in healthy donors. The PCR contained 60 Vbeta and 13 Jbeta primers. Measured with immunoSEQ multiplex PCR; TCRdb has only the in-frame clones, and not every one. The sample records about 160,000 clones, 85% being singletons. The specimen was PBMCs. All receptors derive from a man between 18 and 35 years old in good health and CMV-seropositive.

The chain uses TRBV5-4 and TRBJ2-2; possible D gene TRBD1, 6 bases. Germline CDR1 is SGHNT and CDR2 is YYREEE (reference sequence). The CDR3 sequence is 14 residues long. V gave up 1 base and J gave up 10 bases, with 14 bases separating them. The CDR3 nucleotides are TGTGCCAGCAGCTTGCAGGGACACGGAGCGGAGCTGTTTTTT. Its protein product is CASSLQGHGAELFF.

The CDR3 loop reads CASSEWGGGRSDTQYF. The CDR3 DNA is TGTGCCAGCAGTGAATGGGGCGGGGGGAGATCAGATACGCAGTATTTT. The rearrangement joins TRBV25-1 to TRBJ2-3, with 8 bases fitting TRBD2. CDR1 MGHDK and CDR2 SYGVNS come from the germline V gene. V was pared by 1 base and J by 4 bases, with 7 bases of the junction left unmatched. CDR3 length: 16 residues.

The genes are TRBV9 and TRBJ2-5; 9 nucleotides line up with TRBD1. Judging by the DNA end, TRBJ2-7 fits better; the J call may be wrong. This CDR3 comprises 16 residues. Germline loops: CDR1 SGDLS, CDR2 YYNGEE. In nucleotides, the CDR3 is TGTGCCAGCAGCGTAGATGACAGGGGGTTGATCTACGAGCAGTACTTC. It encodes CASSVDDRGLIYEQYF.

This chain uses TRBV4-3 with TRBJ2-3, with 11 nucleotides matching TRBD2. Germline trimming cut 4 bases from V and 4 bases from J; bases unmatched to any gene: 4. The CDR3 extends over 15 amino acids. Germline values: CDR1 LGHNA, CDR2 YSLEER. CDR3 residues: CASSPVAGGADTQYF. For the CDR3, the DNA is TGCGCCAGCAGCCCGGTAGCGGGGGGGGCAGATACGCAGTATTTT.

The CDR3 is CASSYLGQSNQPQHF. Written as DNA, the CDR3 is TGTGCCAGCAGTTACTTGGGACAGAGCAATCAGCCCCAGCATTTT. The rearrangement joins TRBV6-6 to TRBJ1-5, with 7 bases aligning to TRBD1. Germline V gives CDR1 MNHNY, CDR2 SVGAGI (reference sequence). The CDR3 contains 15 residues. Trimming removed 1 base from V and 1 base from J; junction bases left unmatched: 1.

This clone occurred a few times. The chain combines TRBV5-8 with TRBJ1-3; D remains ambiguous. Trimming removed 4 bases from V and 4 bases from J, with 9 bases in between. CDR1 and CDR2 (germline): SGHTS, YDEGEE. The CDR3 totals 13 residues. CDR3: CASSHLQGNTIYF. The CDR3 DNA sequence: TGTGCCAGCAGCCACCTACAGGGAAACACCATATATTTT.